The rows below give T cell receptor beta chains drawn from one sample of a study of post-analysis software for immune sequencing data. MiXCR, applied by TCRdb to the PCR reads, yields one record per CDR3 protein. This table holds more than 450,000 distinct CDR3 sequences, about 40% found once. The sequenced sample consisted of blood. All receptors derive from a girl aged 5-17 years with multiple sclerosis. Both conserved end residues are part of each CDR3. D genes are given only for firm matches. Not every row has a clone size; where given, it reads once, few, many or a size class.

>-|-|TRBJ2-3|TRBV27
CATAGTLTDTQYF
TGTGCCACGGCAGGGACTCTCACAGATACGCAGTATTTT
>-|-|TRBJ1-4|TRBV11-2
CASSQGSGWSGEKLFF
TGTGCCAGCAGCCAAGGATCCGGATGGAGTGGCGAAAAACTGTTTTTT
>TRBD1|-|TRBJ1-6|TRBV6-6
CASSRRDSGSPLHF
TGTGCCAGCAGTCGTCGGGACAGCGGTTCACCCCTCCACTTT
>-|-|TRBJ2-5|TRBV20-1
CSAIGSRETQYF
TGCAGTGCTATAGGGTCCAGAGAGACCCAGTACTTC
>-|few|TRBJ1-4|TRBV20-1
CSAGIQGGRGNEKLFF
TGCAGTGCTGGAATCCAAGGCGGGAGGGGTAATGAAAAACTGTTTTTT
>-|few|TRBJ2-5|TRBV29-1
CSAPLGQETQYF
TGCAGCGCCCCTTTGGGGCAAGAGACCCAGTACTTC
>-|many|TRBJ2-3|TRBV12-3/TRBV12-4
CASSLEGRRRRSTQYF
TGTGCCAGCAGTTTAGAGGGGAGGCGCAGGCGCAGTACGCAGTATTTT
>-|-|TRBJ2-7|TRBV20-1
CSARDKQGTPYF
TGCAGTGCTAGAGATAAGCAGGGAACCCCGTACTTC
>TRBD1|-|TRBJ1-1|TRBV12-3/TRBV12-4
CASKTLGQSNTEAFF
TGTGCCAGCAAAACCTTGGGACAGTCTAACACTGAAGCTTTCTTT
>-|-|TRBJ2-7|TRBV25-1
CASSVPETGTYEQYF
TGTGCCAGCAGTGTCCCCGAGACGGGAACCTACGAGCAGTACTTC
>-|few|TRBJ2-1|TRBV3-1
CASSPEAQRYYNEQFF
TGTGCCAGCAGCCCCGAAGCCCAGCGGTACTACAATGAGCAGTTCTTC
>TRBD1|few|TRBJ1-1|TRBV20-1
CSASATGGPAEAFF
TGCAGTGCATCCGCGACAGGGGGCCCAGCTGAAGCTTTCTTT
>-|-|TRBJ2-1|TRBV5-1
CASTSGGPHNEQFF
TGCGCCAGCACATCAGGGGGGCCCCACAATGAGCAGTTCTTC
>TRBD1|-|TRBJ1-1|TRBV10-3
CAISDGTGKDEAFF
TGTGCCATCAGTGATGGGACAGGGAAGGATGAAGCTTTCTTT
>-|-|TRBJ1-4|TRBV6-5
CASSYSFGGEKLFF
TGTGCCAGCAGTTACTCGTTTGGGGGCGAAAAACTGTTTTTT
>TRBD1|-|TRBJ2-7|TRBV4-3
CASSQGRTGLYEQYF
TGCGCCAGCAGCCAAGGTAGGACAGGTCTCTACGAGCAGTACTTC
>-|-|TRBJ1-5|TRBV20-1
CSAMRGGGGQPQHF
TGCAGTGCCATGAGGGGGGGCGGAGGTCAGCCCCAGCATTTT
>-|-|TRBJ2-1|TRBV10-3
CAALTPRGPHNEQFF
TGTGCCGCGCTAACCCCCAGGGGTCCCCACAATGAGCAGTTCTTC
>-|-|TRBJ2-7|TRBV6-2/TRBV6-3
CASRVLPSYEQYF
TGTGCCAGCAGGGTCCTTCCCTCCTACGAGCAGTACTTC
>TRBD2|-|TRBJ2-5|TRBV6-5
CASRSSGGVETQYF
TGTGCCAGCAGGTCTAGCGGGGGGGTGGAGACCCAGTACTTC
>TRBD1|-|TRBJ1-2|TRBV28
CASTDPRGKANYGYTF
TGTGCCAGCACCGACCCCAGGGGGAAAGCTAACTATGGCTACACCTTC
>-|-|TRBJ2-1|TRBV12-3/TRBV12-4
CASSFPGGEQFF
TGTGCCAGCAGTTTCCCTGGAGGGGAGCAGTTCTTC
>-|-|TRBJ2-5|TRBV20-1
CSANSGERYQETQYF
TGCAGTGCTAATTCCGGGGAGCGGTACCAAGAGACCCAGTACTTC
>-|once|TRBJ1-1|TRBV6-5
CASSYRGSEAFF
TGTGCCAGCAGTTACAGGGGCTCTGAAGCTTTCTTT
>-|-|TRBJ1-5|TRBV12-3/TRBV12-4
CASSPDSYSNQPQHF
TGTGCCAGCAGTCCGGACAGTTATAGCAATCAGCCCCAGCATTTT
>TRBD2|-|TRBJ2-1|TRBV7-3
CASSPLGAGGRYNEQFF
TGTGCCAGCAGCCCTCTTGGAGCGGGGGGACGTTACAATGAGCAGTTCTTC
>-|few|TRBJ2-4|TRBV7-8
CASSSWPKNIQYF
TGTGCCAGCAGCTCATGGCCCAAAAACATTCAGTACTTC
>TRBD2|few|TRBJ2-5|TRBV7-2
CASSLNGLAANQETQYF
TGTGCCAGCAGCTTAAATGGGCTAGCGGCGAACCAAGAGACCCAGTACTTC
>TRBD2|-|TRBJ2-3|TRBV6-6
CASSSIAGGSDTQYF
TGTGCCAGCAGTTCAATAGCGGGGGGGTCGGATACGCAGTATTTT
>TRBD2|-|TRBJ2-7|TRBV27
CASSLGRPGLSVYEQYF
TGTGCCAGCAGCTTAGGGCGACCGGGACTATCGGTCTACGAGCAGTACTTC
>TRBD2|-|TRBJ2-1|TRBV7-6
CASSYTLAGGSNEQFF
TGTGCCAGCAGCTACACACTAGCGGGAGGAAGCAATGAGCAGTTCTTC
>TRBD1|few|TRBJ2-7|TRBV6-1
CASSRTGINEQYF
TGTGCCAGCAGTCGGACAGGGATAAACGAGCAGTACTTC
>-|few|TRBJ1-1|TRBV6-1
CASSEAGHRAAFF
TGTGCCAGCAGTGAAGCGGGGCACAGGGCAGCTTTCTTT
>TRBD1|-|TRBJ1-1|TRBV9
CASSAGDRTHTEAFF
TGTGCCAGCAGCGCGGGGGACAGGACACACACTGAAGCTTTCTTT
>-|-|TRBJ1-2|TRBV7-2
CASSYRTDGYTF
TGTGCCAGCAGCTACCGGACGGATGGCTACACCTTC
>-|-|TRBJ2-7|TRBV28
CASSSGLTKYF
TGTGCCAGCAGCTCCGGCCTCACAAAGTACTTC
>-|few|TRBJ2-7|TRBV12-3/TRBV12-4
CASSLMGLRSGEQYF
TGTGCCAGCAGTTTGATGGGACTCCGAAGCGGCGAGCAGTACTTC
>-|-|TRBJ1-5|TRBV7-9
CAGSHGNQPQHF
TGTGCCGGAAGTCATGGCAATCAGCCCCAGCATTTT
>TRBD2|few|TRBJ2-1|TRBV10-3
CAIAPSGGPYNEQFF
TGTGCCATCGCCCCTAGCGGGGGCCCTTACAATGAGCAGTTCTTC
>-|-|TRBJ2-5|TRBV24-1
CATSDPAGAPQETQYF
TGTGCCACCAGTGATCCGGCAGGGGCGCCCCAAGAGACCCAGTACTTC
>-|-|TRBJ2-7|TRBV6-2/TRBV6-3
CASRTSSGYEQYF
TGTGCCAGCAGGACTAGTAGCGGCTACGAGCAGTACTTC
>-|-|TRBJ1-6|TRBV12-3/TRBV12-4
CASTQGSPTGNSPLHF
TGTGCCAGCACCCAGGGGTCCCCAACGGGGAATTCACCCCTCCACTTT
>TRBD1|few|TRBJ1-2|TRBV10-3
CAIRAVGQGGGYTF
TGTGCCATCAGGGCAGTTGGACAGGGGGGCGGCTACACCTTC
>TRBD2|-|TRBJ2-5|TRBV12-3/TRBV12-4
CASSPGTSGGLETQYF
TGTGCCAGCAGTCCAGGGACTAGCGGGGGTCTAGAGACCCAGTACTTC
>TRBD1|-|TRBJ2-7|TRBV5-1
CASSLEGQGLYEQYF
TGCGCCAGCAGCTTGGAGGGACAGGGTTTATACGAGCAGTACTTC